The 28 T cell receptor beta chains in this list originate from one sample, sequenced in a study of early stage breast cancer tumors. Assay: immunoSEQ multiplex PCR; the TCRdb copy retains only in-frame clones and omits some. The profile shows approximately 54,000 clones, about three quarters of them singletons. The sequenced sample was blood. The origin of the receptors is a person between 35 and 49 years old with breast cancer.

The chain joins TRBV2 to TRBJ2-1, with 13 positions matching TRBD2. CDR1 and CDR2 (germline): SNHLY, FYNNEI. This CDR3 has 14 amino acids. V shed 6 bases, J shed 9 bases, and the junction held 5 bases outside the gene matches. The CDR3 reads CASRGLAGKAEQFF. The CDR3 nucleotides read TGTGCCAGCAGGGGACTAGCGGGAAAGGCTGAGCAGTTCTTC.

The chain recombines TRBV11-2 with TRBJ2-1; 9 nucleotides align to TRBD2. CDR1 is SGHAT and CDR2 is FQNNGV in the germline V gene. Trimming removed 8 bases from V and 9 bases from J; junction bases left unmatched: 8. This CDR3 contains 13 residues. Written as DNA, the CDR3 is TGTGCCAGCGCCGAGGGGCGGGAGGGTGAGCAGTTCTTC. Protein product: CASAEGREGEQFF.

The chain couples TRBV7-2 to TRBJ2-2; 15 bases line up with TRBD2. The CDR3 is 16 amino acids. The J segment lost 7 bases and the V segment lost 3 bases, leaving 3 bases of the junction unmatched. The V gene's germline CDR1 is SGHTA and CDR2 FQGNSA. The CDR3 DNA reads TGTGCCAGCAGCTTGGGACTAGCGGGAGGAAACGGGGAGCTGTTTTTT. Protein product: CASSLGLAGGNGELFF.

The gene calls are TRBV5-4 and TRBJ2-1, with 10 bases matching TRBD2. Germline loops: CDR1 SGHNT, CDR2 YYREEE (reference sequence). This CDR3 region has 15 residues. The trim removed 0 bases at V and 8 bases at J, leaving 5 bases unmatched. The DNA of the CDR3 is TGTGCCAGCAGCTTGGAAACTAGCGGGATCCATGAGCAGTTCTTC. As protein: CASSLETSGIHEQFF.

The V call is TRBV6-1, the J call TRBJ2-7; 7 nucleotides agree with TRBD1. The CDR3 covers 15 residues. The ends lost 4 bases at V and 6 bases at J; junction bases unmatched: 12. Germline CDR1 is MNHNS and CDR2 is SASEGT. CDR3 residues: CASSAEPKGALEQYF. In DNA, the CDR3 is TGTGCCAGCAGTGCGGAACCGAAGGGGGCTCTCGAGCAGTACTTC.

This clone has just one count. The J gene is TRBJ2-4, the V gene TRBV19; the match to TRBD2 covers 12 bases. V trimming: 5 bases; J trimming: 8 bases; junction bases outside the gene matches: 13. Germline V gene sequence: CDR1 LNHDA, CDR2 SQIVND (reference sequence). The CDR3 is 17 residues long. The CDR3 DNA reads TGTGCCAGTAGTCCCCAGAGACTAGCGGGAGACGGCGACATTCAGTACTTC. Translating gives CASSPQRLAGDGDIQYF.

This clone showed up just once. J is TRBJ1-5 and V is TRBV19; 10 bases line up with TRBD1. Trimming removed 0 bases from V and 4 bases from J; junction bases left unmatched: 9. The CDR3 is 18 amino acids. From germline, CDR1 is LNHDA and CDR2 SQIVND (reference sequence). The chain's CDR3 is CASSIEKWRTGGNQPQHF. The CDR3, as DNA: TGTGCCAGTAGTATAGAAAAATGGAGGACAGGGGGGAATCAGCCCCAGCATTTT.

V and J are TRBV2 and TRBJ2-3, with 10 bases that match TRBD2. V lost 11 bases to trimming and J lost 1 base; unmatched junction nucleotides: 18. There are 18 residues in the CDR3. Germline CDR1 and CDR2: SNHLY and FYNNEI. CDR3 sequence: CASSSRSGRASGTDTQYF. CDR3 nucleotide sequence: TGTGCCTCCTCCTCCCGGAGCGGGAGGGCCTCTGGCACAGATACGCAGTATTTT.

This chain joins TRBV28 and TRBJ2-5, with a possible D match to TRBD1 (6 bases). The ends were cut back, 4 bases at V and 7 bases at J, with 19 bases in the middle. Germline loops: CDR1 MDHEN, CDR2 SYDVKM. This CDR3 has 15 residues. The CDR3 spells CASSSPGAGAATQYF. For the CDR3, the DNA is TGTGCCAGCAGTTCCCCCGGGGCAGGGGCGGCGACCCAGTACTTC.

The rearrangement joins TRBV7-9 to TRBJ1-1; TRBD1 matches 9 bases. CDR1 is SEHNR, CDR2 FQNEAQ, per germline (reference sequence). J gave up 0 bases and V 3 bases, and 8 bases lay outside the gene matches. This CDR3 spans 17 amino acids. The CDR3 sequence: CASSFYTGTGLNTEAFF. The DNA of the CDR3 is TGTGCCAGCAGCTTCTATACCGGGACAGGGTTGAACACTGAAGCTTTCTTT.

The chain combines TRBV4-1 with TRBJ2-7, with D perhaps being TRBD1 or TRBD2 (5 bases each). Between the trimmed V and J ends, which lost 2 bases and 2 bases, there was a span of 13 bases. This CDR3 comprises 15 residues. CDR1 and CDR2 from the germline V gene are MGHRA and YSYEKL. The CDR3 is CASSQTGTVTYEQYF. For the CDR3, the DNA is TGCGCCAGCAGCCAAACCGGGACCGTGACCTACGAGCAGTACTTC.

In its sample, this clone was seen once. This CDR3 reads CASSQVIAGRTNEQFF. The CDR3 nucleotides read TGCGCCAGCAGCCAAGTTATAGCGGGCCGAACTAATGAGCAGTTCTTC. V gene TRBV4-1 combines with J gene TRBJ2-1; 7 bases agree with TRBD2. Germline loops: CDR1 MGHRA, CDR2 YSYEKL. The CDR3 runs to 16 residues. Unmatched junction bases numbered 10, after V lost 1 base and J lost 7 bases.

The V and J genes are TRBV6-6 and TRBJ1-5; perhaps TRBD1 as D (5 bases). CDR3 length: 15 residues. Per germline, CDR1 MNHNY and CDR2 SVGAGI (reference sequence). Trimming removed 2 bases at V and 4 bases at J, with 12 bases between. This chain's CDR3 is CASSYEGGENQPQHF. CDR3 coding DNA: TGTGCCAGCAGTTACGAGGGAGGGGAAAATCAGCCCCAGCATTTT.

The chain recombines TRBV5-5 with TRBJ2-7, with 8 nucleotides matching TRBD1. The CDR3 contains 16 residues. The V gene end was trimmed by 2 bases and the J gene end by 2 bases; junction bases not matched to a gene: 9. Germline V gene data show CDR1 as SGHKS and CDR2 as YYEKEE (reference sequence). The CDR3 DNA is TGTGCCAGCAGCTTTAACGCCGGGACAGGAACCTACGAGCAGTACTTC. Translation gives CASSFNAGTGTYEQYF.

The CDR3 coding sequence is TGTGCCAGCAGTTCCAATCTAGCGGGAAAGTACGAGCAGTACTTC. Protein product: CASSSNLAGKYEQYF. This chain connects TRBV5-4 to TRBJ2-7; TRBD2 agrees at 9 bases. From germline, CDR1 is SGHNT and CDR2 YYREEE (reference sequence). Trimming at V came to 5 bases and at J to 4 bases, leaving 10 bases not matched to a gene. The CDR3 length is 15 residues.

DNA of the CDR3: TGTGCTAGTGGTCGACTAGCGGGAGTTCTAGATACGCAGTATTTT. Translation gives CASGRLAGVLDTQYF. This chain joins TRBV12-5 and TRBJ2-3; TRBD2 matches at 12 bases. Germline lookup yields CDR1 LGHNT and CDR2 FRNRAP. J lost 5 bases, V lost 5 bases, and 5 bases had no gene match. The CDR3 has 15 amino acids.

The chain carries TRBV6-1 and TRBJ1-4; no definite D call. This CDR3 region has 14 residues. Between the trimmed V and J ends, which lost 4 bases and 5 bases, there was a span of 11 bases. CDR1 is MNHNS and CDR2 is SASEGT in the germline V gene. The CDR3 sequence is CASSAGNVNEKLFF. CDR3 in DNA: TGTGCCAGCAGTGCTGGGAACGTGAATGAAAAACTGTTTTTT.

The chain uses TRBV6-1 and TRBJ1-5, with a weak D call TRBD1 (5 bases). Germline CDR1 is MNHNS and CDR2 is SASEGT. Trimming stripped 6 bases from V and 6 bases from J, with 18 bases between. The CDR3 runs to 15 residues. In nucleotides, the CDR3 is TGTGCCAGCAGCGATGGGGGTAGAGGAAGTCAGCCCCAGCATTTT. This gives the protein CASSDGGRGSQPQHF.

The chain links TRBV19 to TRBJ1-1, with D uncertain. V lost 9 bases, J lost 0 bases, and 14 bases lay in between. The germline CDR1 and CDR2 sequences are LNHDA and SQIVND (reference sequence). The CDR3 spans 14 residues. The CDR3 DNA sequence: TGTGCCAGCAACATAGGGAACCTGAACACTGAAGCTTTCTTT. Protein product: CASNIGNLNTEAFF.

The chain combines TRBV10-3 with TRBJ1-2, with a weak D call TRBD1 (5 bases). In germline, CDR1 is ENHRY, CDR2 SYGVKD. V was trimmed by 10 bases and J by 8 bases, leaving 17 bases between them. This CDR3 is built from 12 residues. The CDR3 loop reads CATRGEDWGYTF. DNA of the CDR3: TGTGCCACGAGGGGTGAAGATTGGGGCTACACCTTC.

The chain employs TRBV5-1 and TRBJ2-3; 8 positions agree with TRBD2. Germline loops: CDR1 SGHRS, CDR2 YFSETQ. The CDR3 spans 13 residues. V lost 5 bases, J lost 7 bases, and 6 bases stayed unmatched. In DNA form, the CDR3 reads TGCGCCAGCAGTAGCGGGGAGGGACATACGCAGTATTTT. It translates to CASSSGEGHTQYF.

The rearrangement links TRBV2 to TRBJ1-5; TRBD1 might be the D (6 bases). V was shortened by 2 bases and J by 6 bases, with 17 bases between the two germline ends. CDR1 SNHLY and CDR2 FYNNEI come from the germline V gene. The length of the CDR3 is 16 residues. CDR3 nucleotide sequence: TGTGCCAGCAGTGAAAGGGCATGGAGGGGGACTCAGCCCCAGCATTTT. Amino acids: CASSERAWRGTQPQHF.

The chain uses TRBV5-5 and TRBJ2-5; 8 bases are a match to TRBD2. The CDR3 covers 16 residues. Germline CDR1 and CDR2: SGHKS and YYEKEE (reference sequence). J lost 0 bases, V lost 1 base, and 5 bases had no gene match. CDR3 nucleotides: TGTGCCAGCAGCTTGTTGTCGGGAGGGTACCAAGAGACCCAGTACTTC. It encodes CASSLLSGGYQETQYF.

V is TRBV27 and J is TRBJ2-6; D could derive from TRBD1 or TRBD2 (5 bases each). CDR1 is MNHEY, CDR2 SMNVEV, per germline (reference sequence). This CDR3 is 16 amino acids long. Trimming pared 6 bases from V and 4 bases from J, leaving 16 bases between. This chain's CDR3 is CASRAGTSLGANVLTF. CDR3 DNA sequence: TGTGCCAGCAGGGCAGGGACCTCTCTGGGGGCCAACGTCCTGACTTTC.

The chain links TRBV30 to TRBJ2-7, with unresolved D. CDR3 length: 15 residues. Trimming took 4 bases from V and 3 from J, leaving 19 bases between them. Germline V lookup: CDR1 GTSNPN, CDR2 SVGIG (reference sequence). The CDR3 DNA is TGTGCCTGGACTCCCCGTGGCACGTTAGTCTACGAGCAGTACTTC. It specifies CAWTPRGTLVYEQYF.

This CDR3 reads CASSVEGLHTDTQYF. The CDR3 DNA reads TGTGCCAGCAGCGTAGAGGGACTACACACAGATACGCAGTATTTT. The chain joins TRBV9 to TRBJ2-3, with TRBD2 matching 7 bases. Looked up from germline, CDR1 is SGDLS and CDR2 is YYNGEE. J was trimmed by 2 bases and V by 0 bases; bases with no gene match: 3. The length of the CDR3 is 15 residues.

The V gene is TRBV18, the J gene TRBJ2-5, with unresolved D. CDR3 length equals 15 residues. In germline, CDR1 is KGHSH, CDR2 LQKENI. V gave up 0 bases and J gave up 7 bases, with 15 bases separating them. CDR3 region: CASSPPDPTLGTQYF. CDR3 DNA: TGTGCCAGCTCACCACCCGACCCCACCCTGGGGACCCAGTACTTC.

J is TRBJ2-5 and V is TRBV19, with 7 bases that match TRBD1. The V and J ends lost 4 bases and 4 bases, in that order; junction bases with no gene match: 9. This CDR3 is 15 amino acids long. Per the germline V gene, CDR1 is LNHDA and CDR2 is SQIVND (reference sequence). The CDR3 reads CASSTGQVGGETQYF. CDR3 coding DNA: TGTGCCAGTAGTACAGGACAGGTTGGGGGAGAGACCCAGTACTTC.